This T cell receptor (beta chain) is from a study of T cell responses to AZD1222 COVID-19 vaccine. The repertoire was sequenced with immunoSEQ multiplex PCR; TCRdb's copy has only in-frame clones and lacks some. The table lists about 150,000 clones, approximately 90% of them singletons. The junction had 1 base not matched to a gene; V was cut back by 5 bases and J by 4 bases. The CDR3 covers 14 residues. In germline, CDR1 is SNHLY, CDR2 FYNNEI. This clone showed up just a few times. As yet, its antigen is unknown. Findings and limits, study-wide: Within unmutated variant regions lay the reported targets of nearly half of spike-specific TCRs. With two AZD1222 doses given, Spike-specific TCR breadth and depth both rose.

The gene calls are TRBV2 and TRBJ2-1, with 11 bases lining up with TRBD1. The sequencing here drew on peripheral blood, taken after recovery from COVID-19. This receptor was obtained from an adult who had recovered from COVID-19. CDR3: CASSRDRGYNEQFF. In DNA form, the CDR3 reads TGTGCCAGCAGTAGGGACAGGGGGTACAATGAGCAGTTCTTC.